Below, one T cell receptor beta chain is given with its context. Its cognate antigen is unknown. These data are taken from a study of shared clonotypes between healthy human individuals. Study at large: Researchers assigned three CD4 naive, three CD4 memory, two CD8 naive and one CD8 memory plate to each donor. Notes on the study in general: Sampling used blood alone; tissue repertoires probably differ.

A deep-level run was used for the assay. When replicate PCRs were run on sorted subsets, they used around 200 ng DNA, tens of thousands of T cell genomes. Repertoires were generated with immunoSEQ multiplex PCR, while TCRdb's copy carries only in-frame clones and drops some. The sample lists a few million clones, 85% to 95% occurring once. Selected positively for CCR7 and CD45RO-negative, naive CD8 cells excluded terminally differentiated effector memory CD45RA+ cells. Germline V CDR1 and CDR2: SGHNT, YYREEE (reference sequence). This CDR3 region has 15 residues. The J segment lost 4 bases and the V segment lost 4 bases, leaving 6 bases of the junction unmatched.

Material: naive CD8+ T cells from PBMCs. The TCR was taken from a man between 18 and 35 years old in good health. Some clones in this sample may be carry-over from other donors' samples. The chain recombines TRBV5-4 with TRBJ2-3; TRBD2 matches 10 bases. The CDR3 nucleotides are TGTGCCAGCAGCCCGACTAGCGGGTTCCCAGATACGCAGTATTTT. Its translation: CASSPTSGFPDTQYF.